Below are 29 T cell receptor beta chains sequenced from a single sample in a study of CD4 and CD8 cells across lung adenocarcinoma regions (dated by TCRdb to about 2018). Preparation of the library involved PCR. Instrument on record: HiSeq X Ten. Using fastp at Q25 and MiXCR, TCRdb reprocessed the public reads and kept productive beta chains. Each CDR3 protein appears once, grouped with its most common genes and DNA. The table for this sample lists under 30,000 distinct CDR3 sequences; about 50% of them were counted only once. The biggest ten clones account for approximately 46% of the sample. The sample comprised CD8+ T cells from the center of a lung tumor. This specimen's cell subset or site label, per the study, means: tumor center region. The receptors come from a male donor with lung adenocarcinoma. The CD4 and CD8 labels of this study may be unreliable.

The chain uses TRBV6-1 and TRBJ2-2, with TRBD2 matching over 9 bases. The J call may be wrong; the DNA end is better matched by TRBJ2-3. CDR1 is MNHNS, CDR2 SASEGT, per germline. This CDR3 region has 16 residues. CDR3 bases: TGTGCCAGCCGGCAGGCCGGGACTAGCAGGAGCGGGGAGCAGTATTTT. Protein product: CASRQAGTSRSGEQYF.

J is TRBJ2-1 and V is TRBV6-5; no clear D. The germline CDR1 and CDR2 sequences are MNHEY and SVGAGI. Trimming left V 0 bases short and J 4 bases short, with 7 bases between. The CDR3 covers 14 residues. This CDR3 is CASSYSGSYNEQFF. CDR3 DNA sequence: TGTGCCAGCAGTTACTCGGGATCGTACAATGAGCAGTTCTTC.

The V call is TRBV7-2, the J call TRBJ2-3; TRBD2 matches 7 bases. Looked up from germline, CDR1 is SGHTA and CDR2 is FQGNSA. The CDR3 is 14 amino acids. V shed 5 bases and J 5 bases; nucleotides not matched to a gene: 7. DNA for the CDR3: TGTGCCAGCAGCCCTCGCGGGAGAGGAGATACGCAGTATTTT. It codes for CASSPRGRGDTQYF.

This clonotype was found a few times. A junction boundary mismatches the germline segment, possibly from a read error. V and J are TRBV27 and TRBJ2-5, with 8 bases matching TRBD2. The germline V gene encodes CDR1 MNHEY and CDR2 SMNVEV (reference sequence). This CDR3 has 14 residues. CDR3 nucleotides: TGTGCGGGCAGCGGGGGCCGGGACCAAGATACCCAGTACTTC. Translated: CAGSGGRDQDTQYF.

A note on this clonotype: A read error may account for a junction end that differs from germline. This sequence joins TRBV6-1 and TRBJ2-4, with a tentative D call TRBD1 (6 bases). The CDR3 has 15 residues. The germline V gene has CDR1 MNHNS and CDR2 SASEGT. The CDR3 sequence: CARVPGLGAKNTQYF. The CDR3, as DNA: TGTGCCCGCGTCCCGGGGCTGGGGGCCAAAAACACGCAGTATTTC.

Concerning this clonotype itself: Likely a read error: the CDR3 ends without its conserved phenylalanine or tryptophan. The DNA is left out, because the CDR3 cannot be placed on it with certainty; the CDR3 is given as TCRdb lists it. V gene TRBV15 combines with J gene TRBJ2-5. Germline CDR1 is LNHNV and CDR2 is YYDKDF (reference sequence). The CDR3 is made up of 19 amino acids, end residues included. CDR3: CARLIFCIFCRDGVLPCCP.

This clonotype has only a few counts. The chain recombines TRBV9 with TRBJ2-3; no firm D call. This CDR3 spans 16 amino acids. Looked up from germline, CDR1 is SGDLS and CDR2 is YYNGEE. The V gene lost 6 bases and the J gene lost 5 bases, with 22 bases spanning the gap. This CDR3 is CASTSVADSGGDTQYF. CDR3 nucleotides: TGTGCCAGCACCTCCGTGGCGGATTCGGGTGGAGATACGCAGTATTTT.

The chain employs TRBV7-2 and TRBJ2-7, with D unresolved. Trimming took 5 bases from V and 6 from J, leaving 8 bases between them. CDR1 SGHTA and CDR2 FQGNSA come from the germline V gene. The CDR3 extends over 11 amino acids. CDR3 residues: CASSNSREQYF. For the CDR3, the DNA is TGTGCCAGCAGCAACTCCCGCGAGCAGTACTTC.

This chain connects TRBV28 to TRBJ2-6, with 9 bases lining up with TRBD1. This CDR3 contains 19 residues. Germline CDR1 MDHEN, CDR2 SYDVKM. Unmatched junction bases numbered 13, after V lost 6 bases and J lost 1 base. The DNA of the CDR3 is TGTGCCAGCAGCGCCCCACCGGGACAGGGTAGTTCTGGGGCCAACGTCCTGACTTTC. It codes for CASSAPPGQGSSGANVLTF.

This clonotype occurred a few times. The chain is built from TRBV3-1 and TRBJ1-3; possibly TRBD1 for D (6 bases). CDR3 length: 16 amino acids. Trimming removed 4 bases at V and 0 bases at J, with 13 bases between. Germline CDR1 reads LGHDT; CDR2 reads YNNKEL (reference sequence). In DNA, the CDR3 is TGTGCCAGCAGCCCCGGGGGAGGGGGCTCTGGAAACACCATATATTTT. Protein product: CASSPGGGGSGNTIYF. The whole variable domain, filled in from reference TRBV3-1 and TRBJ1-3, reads DTAVSQTPKYLVTQMGNDKSIKCEQNLGHDTMYWYKQDSKKFLKIMFSYNNKELIINETVPNRFSPKSPDKAHLNLHINSLELGDSAVYFCASSPGGGGSGNTIYFGEGSWLTVV.

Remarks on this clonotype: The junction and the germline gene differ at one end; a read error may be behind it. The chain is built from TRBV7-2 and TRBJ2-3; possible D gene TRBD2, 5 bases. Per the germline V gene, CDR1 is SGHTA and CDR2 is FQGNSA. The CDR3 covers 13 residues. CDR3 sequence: CASSLGAADMQYF. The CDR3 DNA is TGTGCCAGCAGTCTGGGAGCCGCAGATATGCAGTACTTT. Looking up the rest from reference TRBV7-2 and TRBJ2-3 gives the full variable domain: GAGVSQSPSNKVTEKGKDVELRCDPISGHTALYWYRQSLGQGLEFLIYFQGNSAPDKSGLPSDRFSAERTGGSVSTLTIQRTQQEDSAVYLCASSLGAADMQYFGPGTRLTVL.

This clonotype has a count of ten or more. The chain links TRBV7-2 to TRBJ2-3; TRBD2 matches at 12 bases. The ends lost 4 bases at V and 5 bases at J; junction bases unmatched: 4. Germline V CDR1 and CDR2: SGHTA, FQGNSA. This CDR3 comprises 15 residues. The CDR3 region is CASSYRLAGEDTQYF. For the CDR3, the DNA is TGTGCCAGCAGCTATCGACTAGCGGGAGAAGATACGCAGTATTTT.

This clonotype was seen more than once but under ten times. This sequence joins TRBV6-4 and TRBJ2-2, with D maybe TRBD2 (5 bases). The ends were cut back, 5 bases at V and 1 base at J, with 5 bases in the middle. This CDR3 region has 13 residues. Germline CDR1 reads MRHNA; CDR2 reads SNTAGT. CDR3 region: CASSRGNTGELFF. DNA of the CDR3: TGTGCCAGCAGTCGGGGGAACACCGGGGAGCTGTTTTTT.

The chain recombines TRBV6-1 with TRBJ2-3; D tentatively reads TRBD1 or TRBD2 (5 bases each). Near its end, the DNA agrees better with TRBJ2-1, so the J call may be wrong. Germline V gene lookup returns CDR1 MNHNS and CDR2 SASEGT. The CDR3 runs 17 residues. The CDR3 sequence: CASSGERGRTFYNEQFF. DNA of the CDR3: TGTGCCAGCAGTGGCGAGAGGGGCAGGACATTTTACAATGAGCAGTTCTTC.

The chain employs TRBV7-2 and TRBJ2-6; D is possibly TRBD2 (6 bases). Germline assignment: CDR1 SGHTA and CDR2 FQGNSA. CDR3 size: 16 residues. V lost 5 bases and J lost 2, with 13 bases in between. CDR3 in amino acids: CASSPRRGPGANVLTF. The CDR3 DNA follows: TGTGCCAGCAGCCCAAGGCGGGGTCCTGGGGCCAACGTCCTGACTTTC.

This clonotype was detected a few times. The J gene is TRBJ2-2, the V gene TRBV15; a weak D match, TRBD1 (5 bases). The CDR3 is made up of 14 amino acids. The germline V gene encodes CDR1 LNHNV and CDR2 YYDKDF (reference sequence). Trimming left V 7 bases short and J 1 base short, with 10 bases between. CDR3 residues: CATTPDKNTGELFF. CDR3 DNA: TGTGCCACCACCCCGGACAAGAACACCGGGGAGCTGTTTTTT. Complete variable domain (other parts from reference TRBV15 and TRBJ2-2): DAMVIQNPRYQVTQFGKPVTLSCSQTLNHNVMYWYQQKSSQAPKLLFHYYDKDFNNEADTPDNFQSRRPNTSFCFLDIRSPGLGDTAMYLCATTPDKNTGELFFGEGSRLTVL.

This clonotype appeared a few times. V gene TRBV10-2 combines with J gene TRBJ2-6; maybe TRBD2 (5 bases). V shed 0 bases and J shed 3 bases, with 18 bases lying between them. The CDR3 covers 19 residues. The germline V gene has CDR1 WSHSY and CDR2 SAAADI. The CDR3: CASSESSGRHWGGANVLTF. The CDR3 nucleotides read TGCGCCAGCAGTGAGTCGAGCGGCAGGCACTGGGGTGGGGCCAACGTCCTGACTTTC.

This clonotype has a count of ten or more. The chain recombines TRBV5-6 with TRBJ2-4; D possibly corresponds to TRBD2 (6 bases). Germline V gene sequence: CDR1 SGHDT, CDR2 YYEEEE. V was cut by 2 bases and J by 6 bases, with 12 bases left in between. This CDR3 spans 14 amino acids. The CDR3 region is CASSFSSEPNIQYF. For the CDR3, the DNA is TGTGCCAGCAGCTTTTCTAGCGAACCAAACATTCAGTACTTC. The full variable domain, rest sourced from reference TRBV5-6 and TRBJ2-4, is DAGVTQSPTHLIKTRGQQVTLRCSPKSGHDTVSWYQQALGQGPQFIFQYYEEEERQRGNFPDRFSGHQFPNYSSELNVNALLLGDSALYLCASSFSSEPNIQYFGAGTRLSVL.

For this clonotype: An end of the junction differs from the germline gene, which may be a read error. The DNA for the CDR3 is TGCGCCAGCAGCCAAGTTATGTCGCTGTGGGCCACAAACACTCAGTACTTC. It translates to CASSQVMSLWATNTQYF. The genes are TRBV4-1 and TRBJ2-3; D uncertain. The DNA end is a closer match to TRBJ2-4, so the J assignment may be wrong. Germline loops: CDR1 MGHRA, CDR2 YSYEKL. The CDR3 has 17 residues.

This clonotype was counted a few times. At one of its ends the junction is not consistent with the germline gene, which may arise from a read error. The CDR3, as DNA: TGTGCGGGCAGCGGGGGCCGTGACCCAGATACCCAGTACTTC. As protein: CAGSGGRDPDTQYF. This sequence joins TRBV10-1 and TRBJ2-5; TRBD2 aligns across 8 bases. The CDR3 consists of 14 residues. The germline V gene encodes CDR1 WNHNN and CDR2 SYGVQD (reference sequence).

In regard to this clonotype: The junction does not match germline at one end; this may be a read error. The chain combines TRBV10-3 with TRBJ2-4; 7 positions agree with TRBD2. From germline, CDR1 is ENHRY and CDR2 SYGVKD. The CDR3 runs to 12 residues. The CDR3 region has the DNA TGTGCGGGGAGGGATGCCAACAATATGCAGTATTTC. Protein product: CAGRDANNMQYF.

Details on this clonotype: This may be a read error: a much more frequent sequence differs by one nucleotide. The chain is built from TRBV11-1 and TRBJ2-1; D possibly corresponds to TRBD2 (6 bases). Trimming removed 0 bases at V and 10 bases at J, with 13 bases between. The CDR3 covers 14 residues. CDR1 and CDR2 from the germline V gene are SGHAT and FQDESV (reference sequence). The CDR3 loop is CASSLAGGSHEQFF. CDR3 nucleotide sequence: TGTGCCAGCAGCTTAGCGGGAGGCTCCCACGAGCAGTTCTTC.

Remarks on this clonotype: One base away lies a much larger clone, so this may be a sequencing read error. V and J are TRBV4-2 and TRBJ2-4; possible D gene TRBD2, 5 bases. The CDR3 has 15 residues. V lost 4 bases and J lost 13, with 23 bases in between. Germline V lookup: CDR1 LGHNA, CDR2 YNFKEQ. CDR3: CASSRDYRGADEQYF. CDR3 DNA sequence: TGTGCCAGCAGCCGAGACTACCGTGGCGCCGATGAGCAGTACTTC.

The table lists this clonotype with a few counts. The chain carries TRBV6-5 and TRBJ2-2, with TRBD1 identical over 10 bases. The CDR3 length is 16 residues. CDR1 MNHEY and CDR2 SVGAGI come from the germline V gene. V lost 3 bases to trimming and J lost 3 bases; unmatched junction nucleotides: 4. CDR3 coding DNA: TGTGCCAGCAGTTATCAGGGACAGGGGTACACCGGGGAGCTGTTTTTT. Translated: CASSYQGQGYTGELFF.

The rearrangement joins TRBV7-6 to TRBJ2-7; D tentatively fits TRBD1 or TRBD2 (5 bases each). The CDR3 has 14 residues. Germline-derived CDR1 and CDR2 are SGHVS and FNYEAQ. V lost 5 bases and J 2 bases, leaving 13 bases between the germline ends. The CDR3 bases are TGTGCCAGCAGCGTTGGGACCCATACCTACGAGCAGTACTTC. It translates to CASSVGTHTYEQYF.

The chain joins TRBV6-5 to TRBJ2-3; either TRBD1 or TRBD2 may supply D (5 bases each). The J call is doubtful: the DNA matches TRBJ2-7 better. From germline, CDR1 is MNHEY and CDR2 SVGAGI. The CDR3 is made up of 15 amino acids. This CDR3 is CVSRTRGRRQDTQYF. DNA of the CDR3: TGTGTGAGCAGGACCCGGGGCCGGAGGCAAGATACGCAGTACTTC.

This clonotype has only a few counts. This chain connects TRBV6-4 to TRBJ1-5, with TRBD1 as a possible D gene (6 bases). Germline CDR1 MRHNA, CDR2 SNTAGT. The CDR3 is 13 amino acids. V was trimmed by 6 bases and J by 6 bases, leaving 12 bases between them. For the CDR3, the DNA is TGTGCCAGCAGCGTCGAAGGGGGTCAGCCCCAGCATTTT. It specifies CASSVEGGQPQHF.

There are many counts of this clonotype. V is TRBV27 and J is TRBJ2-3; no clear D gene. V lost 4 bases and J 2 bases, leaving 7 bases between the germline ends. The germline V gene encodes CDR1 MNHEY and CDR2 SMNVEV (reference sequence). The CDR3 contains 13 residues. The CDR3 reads CASSSYLTDTQYF. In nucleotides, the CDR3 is TGTGCCAGCAGTTCCTATCTCACAGATACGCAGTATTTT.

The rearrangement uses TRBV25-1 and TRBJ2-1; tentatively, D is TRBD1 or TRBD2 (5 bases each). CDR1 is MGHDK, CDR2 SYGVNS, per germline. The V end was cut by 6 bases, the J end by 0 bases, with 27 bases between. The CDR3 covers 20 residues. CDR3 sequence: CASSRLTQTGTLSSYNEQFF. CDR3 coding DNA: TGTGCCAGCAGCAGACTTACCCAAACCGGGACCCTTAGCTCCTACAATGAGCAGTTCTTC.